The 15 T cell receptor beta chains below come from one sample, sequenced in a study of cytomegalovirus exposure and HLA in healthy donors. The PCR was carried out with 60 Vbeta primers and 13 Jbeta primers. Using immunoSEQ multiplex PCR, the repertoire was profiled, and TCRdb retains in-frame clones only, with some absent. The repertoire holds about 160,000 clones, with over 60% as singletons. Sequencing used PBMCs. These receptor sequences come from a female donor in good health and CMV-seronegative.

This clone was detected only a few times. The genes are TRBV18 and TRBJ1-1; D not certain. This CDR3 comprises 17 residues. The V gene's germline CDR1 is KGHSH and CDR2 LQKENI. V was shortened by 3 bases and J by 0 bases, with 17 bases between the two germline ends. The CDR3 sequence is CASSPQLRQRMNTEAFF. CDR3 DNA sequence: TGTGCCAGCTCACCGCAGTTGAGGCAGCGGATGAACACTGAAGCTTTCTTT.

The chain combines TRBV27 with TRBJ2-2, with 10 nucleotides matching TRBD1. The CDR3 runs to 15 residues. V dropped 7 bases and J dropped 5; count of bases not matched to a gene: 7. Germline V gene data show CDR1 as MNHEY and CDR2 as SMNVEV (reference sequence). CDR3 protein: CASKPGQGSTGELFF. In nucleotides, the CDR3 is TGTGCCAGCAAACCGGGACAGGGGTCGACCGGGGAGCTGTTTTTT.

DNA of the CDR3: TGTGCCAGCAGCTTAGCGAGGGGCAGGGAGGAAGAGACCCAGTACTTC. Its protein product is CASSLARGREEETQYF. This chain uses TRBV7-2 with TRBJ2-5; tentatively, D is TRBD2 (6 bases). Germline V CDR1 and CDR2: SGHTA, FQGNSA. The CDR3 loop spans 16 amino acids. V lost 0 bases, J lost 3 bases, and 14 bases lay in between. The whole variable domain, filled in from reference TRBV7-2 and TRBJ2-5, reads GAGVSQSPSNKVTEKGKDVELRCDPISGHTALYWYRQSLGQGLEFLIYFQGNSAPDKSGLPSDRFSAERTGGSVSTLTIQRTQQEDSAVYLCASSLARGREEETQYFGPGTRLLVL.

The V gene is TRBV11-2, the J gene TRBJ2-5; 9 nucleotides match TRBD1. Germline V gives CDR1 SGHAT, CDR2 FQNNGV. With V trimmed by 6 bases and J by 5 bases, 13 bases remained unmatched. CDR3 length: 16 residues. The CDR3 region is CASSQWTGEGRETQYF. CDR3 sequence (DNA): TGTGCCAGCAGTCAATGGACAGGGGAGGGTAGGGAGACCCAGTACTTC.

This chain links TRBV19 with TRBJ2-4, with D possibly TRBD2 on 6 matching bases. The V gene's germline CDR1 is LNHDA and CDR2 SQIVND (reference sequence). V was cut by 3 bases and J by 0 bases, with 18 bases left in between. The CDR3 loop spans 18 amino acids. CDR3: CASSIGWRATRAKNIQYF. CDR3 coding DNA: TGTGCCAGTAGTATTGGCTGGCGGGCGACTAGAGCCAAAAACATTCAGTACTTC. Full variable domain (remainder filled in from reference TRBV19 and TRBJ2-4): DGGITQSPKYLFRKEGQNVTLSCEQNLNHDAMYWYRQDPGQGLRLIYYSQIVNDFQKGDIAEGYSVSREKKESFPLTVTSAQKNPTAFYLCASSIGWRATRAKNIQYFGAGTRLSVL.

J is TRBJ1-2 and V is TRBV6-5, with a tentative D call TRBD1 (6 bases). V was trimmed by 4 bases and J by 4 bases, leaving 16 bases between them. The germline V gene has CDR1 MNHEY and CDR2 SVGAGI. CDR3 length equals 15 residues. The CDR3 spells CASSSLGGLSYGYTF. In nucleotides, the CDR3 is TGTGCCAGCAGTTCCTTGGGGGGGCTCAGCTATGGCTACACCTTC.

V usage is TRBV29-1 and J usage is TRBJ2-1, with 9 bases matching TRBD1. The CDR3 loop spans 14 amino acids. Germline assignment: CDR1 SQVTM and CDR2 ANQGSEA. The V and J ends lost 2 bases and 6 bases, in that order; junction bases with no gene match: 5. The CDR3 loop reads CSVERDRAVNEQFF. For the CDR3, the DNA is TGCAGCGTTGAAAGGGACAGGGCGGTCAATGAGCAGTTCTTC.

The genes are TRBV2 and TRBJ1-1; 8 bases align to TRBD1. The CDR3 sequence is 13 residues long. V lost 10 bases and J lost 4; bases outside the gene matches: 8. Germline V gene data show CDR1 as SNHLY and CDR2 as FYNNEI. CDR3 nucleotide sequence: TGTGCCAAATCGGGACAGGCTGGCACTGAAGCTTTCTTT. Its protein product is CAKSGQAGTEAFF. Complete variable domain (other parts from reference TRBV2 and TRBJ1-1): EPEVTQTPSHQVTQMGQEVILRCVPISNHLYFYWYRQILGQKVEFLVSFYNNEISEKSEIFDDQFSVERPDGSNFTLKIRSTKLEDSAMYFCAKSGQAGTEAFFGQGTRLTVV.

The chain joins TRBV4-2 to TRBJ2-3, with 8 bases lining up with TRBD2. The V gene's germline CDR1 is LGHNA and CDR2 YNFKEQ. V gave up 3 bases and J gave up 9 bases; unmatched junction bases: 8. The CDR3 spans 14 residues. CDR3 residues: CASSHSAGGGTQYF. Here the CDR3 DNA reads TGTGCCAGCAGCCATTCTGCGGGAGGCGGAACGCAGTATTTT.

The CDR3 protein is CASSSGLAGSTDTQYF. Written as DNA, the CDR3 is TGTGCCAGCAGCTCGGGACTAGCGGGATCCACAGATACGCAGTATTTT. The rearrangement joins TRBV7-9 to TRBJ2-3, with 13 bases fitting TRBD2. The CDR3 is made up of 16 amino acids. The V gene's germline CDR1 is SEHNR and CDR2 FQNEAQ (reference sequence). The trim removed 4 bases at V and 2 bases at J, leaving 3 bases unmatched. The entire variable domain, with the rest obtained from reference TRBV7-9 and TRBJ2-3, is as follows: DTGVSQNPRHKITKRGQNVTFRCDPISEHNRLYWYRQTLGQGPEFLTYFQNEAQLEKSRLLSDRFSAERPKGSFSTLEIQRTEQGDSAMYLCASSSGLAGSTDTQYFGPGTRLTVL.

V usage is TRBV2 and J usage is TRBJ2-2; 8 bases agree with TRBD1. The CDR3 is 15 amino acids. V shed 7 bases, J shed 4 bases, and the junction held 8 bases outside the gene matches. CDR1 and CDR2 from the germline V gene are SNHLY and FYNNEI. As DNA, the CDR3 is TGTGCCAGCACCGGAACAGGGGGGATCACCGGGGAGCTGTTTTTT. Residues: CASTGTGGITGELFF.

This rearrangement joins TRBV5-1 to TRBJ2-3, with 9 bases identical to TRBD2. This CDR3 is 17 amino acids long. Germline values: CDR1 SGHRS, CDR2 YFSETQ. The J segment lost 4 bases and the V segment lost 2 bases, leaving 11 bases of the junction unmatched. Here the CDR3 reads CASSLLVLAGAPDTQYF. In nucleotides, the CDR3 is TGCGCCAGCAGCTTACTAGTCTTAGCGGGAGCTCCAGATACGCAGTATTTT.

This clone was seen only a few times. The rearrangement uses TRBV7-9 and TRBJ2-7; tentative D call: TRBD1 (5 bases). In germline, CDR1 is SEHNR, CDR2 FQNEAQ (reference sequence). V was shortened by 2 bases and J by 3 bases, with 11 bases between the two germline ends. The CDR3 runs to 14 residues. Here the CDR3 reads CASSLRAGYYEQYF. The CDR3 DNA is TGTGCCAGCAGCTTAAGAGCAGGGTACTACGAGCAGTACTTC.

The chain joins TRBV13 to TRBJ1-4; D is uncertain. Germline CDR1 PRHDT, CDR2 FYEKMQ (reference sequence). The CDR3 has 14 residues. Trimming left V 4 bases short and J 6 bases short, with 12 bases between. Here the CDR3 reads CASSSTWADEKLFF. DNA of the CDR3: TGTGCCAGCAGCTCTACCTGGGCAGATGAAAAACTGTTTTTT.

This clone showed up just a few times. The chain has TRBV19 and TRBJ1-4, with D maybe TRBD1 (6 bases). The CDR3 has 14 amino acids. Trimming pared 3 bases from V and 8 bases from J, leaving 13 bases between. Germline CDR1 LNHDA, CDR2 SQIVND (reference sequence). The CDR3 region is CASSIGGMGEKLFF. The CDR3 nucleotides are TGTGCCAGTAGTATTGGGGGCATGGGGGAAAAACTGTTTTTT.